This is a list of T cell receptor beta chains from one sample in a study of molecular identifiers for immune sequencing clone quantification. A single record per CDR3 protein comes from TCRdb applying MiXCR to the PCR reads. This sample carries about 510,000 distinct CDR3 sequences, 25% of them seen once, and the ten largest clones take 0.7% to 0.9%. What was sequenced was naive CD8+ T cells from blood, with Jurkat cell RNA spiked in. The receptor source for this set is a human donor in good health. Some libraries in this study had Jurkat cell RNA spiked in. The CDR3 runs from the conserved cysteine through the conserved F or W. Each record gives: J gene, clone size, D gene, V gene, CDR3 DNA, CDR3 protein. D genes are given only for firm matches. A clone size is listed for some rows: how often the clone was seen (once, few, many), or a class if it is expanded.

j_gene: TRBJ2-7
abundance: .
d_gene: .
v_gene: TRBV20-1
CDR3nt: TGCAGTGCTAGACCCAGGGTTGCGGGACTGGTCTACGAGCAGTACTTC
CDR3aa: CSARPRVAGLVYEQYF

j_gene: TRBJ2-7
abundance: few
d_gene: .
v_gene: TRBV20-1
CDR3nt: TGCAGTGCTAGACATCGACAGCTAACTCACGAGCAGTACTTC
CDR3aa: CSARHRQLTHEQYF

j_gene: TRBJ2-3
abundance: few
d_gene: TRBD2
v_gene: TRBV12-3/TRBV12-4
CDR3nt: TGTGCCAGCAGTTTGACTAGCGGGGGGGGCACAGATACGCAGTATTTT
CDR3aa: CASSLTSGGGTDTQYF

j_gene: TRBJ2-6
abundance: .
d_gene: .
v_gene: TRBV5-6
CDR3nt: TGTGCCAGCAGCTTGGACGGATCTGGGGCCCTCTCTGGGGCCAACGTCCTGACTTTC
CDR3aa: CASSLDGSGALSGANVLTF

j_gene: TRBJ2-3
abundance: few
d_gene: .
v_gene: TRBV19
CDR3nt: TGTGCCAGTAGTATGGGCTCACTTGGCACAGATACGCAGTATTTT
CDR3aa: CASSMGSLGTDTQYF

j_gene: TRBJ2-3
abundance: .
d_gene: .
v_gene: TRBV24-1
CDR3nt: TGTGCCACCAGTGAAGACTCCCTAGGAAGCACAGATACGCAGTATTTT
CDR3aa: CATSEDSLGSTDTQYF

j_gene: TRBJ1-5
abundance: .
d_gene: .
v_gene: TRBV27
CDR3nt: TGTGCCAGCAGTTTATCCCCCACACAGGCTAAGGGCCCCAATCAGCCCCAGCATTTT
CDR3aa: CASSLSPTQAKGPNQPQHF

j_gene: TRBJ2-1
abundance: .
d_gene: .
v_gene: TRBV24-1
CDR3nt: TGTGCCACCAGTGATACAGGGGAGGCTGACAATGAGCAGTTCTTC
CDR3aa: CATSDTGEADNEQFF

j_gene: TRBJ2-1
abundance: many
d_gene: .
v_gene: TRBV30
CDR3nt: TGTGCCTGGAGTGACAATGAGCAGTTCTTC
CDR3aa: CAWSDNEQFF

j_gene: TRBJ2-7
abundance: .
d_gene: .
v_gene: TRBV2
CDR3nt: TGTGCCAGCAGTGAAGCGGGAGGGACAGCGGGTACCGACGATCAGTACTTC
CDR3aa: CASSEAGGTAGTDDQYF

j_gene: TRBJ1-1
abundance: many
d_gene: .
v_gene: TRBV29-1
CDR3nt: TGCAGCGTTGAAGATCCTGACAGGTATGAAGCTTTCTTT
CDR3aa: CSVEDPDRYEAFF

j_gene: TRBJ2-3
abundance: .
d_gene: .
v_gene: TRBV20-1
CDR3nt: TGCAGTGCTATTGGAGGCTCTAGCACAGATACGCAGTATTTT
CDR3aa: CSAIGGSSTDTQYF

j_gene: TRBJ2-7
abundance: .
d_gene: .
v_gene: TRBV20-1
CDR3nt: TGCAGTGCTAGAAATTCGGGCTTCTACGAGCAGTACTTC
CDR3aa: CSARNSGFYEQYF